The 4 T cell receptor beta chains below all came from one sample that was sequenced in a study of shared clonotypes between healthy human individuals. Profiling relied on immunoSEQ multiplex PCR, and the TCRdb table lists in-frame clones only, not all of them. The table lists roughly 2.5 million clones, roughly nine tenths of them singletons. The sequenced sample consisted of naive CD4+ T cells sorted from blood. Subset denoted: CD45RA+ positively selected. The receptor source for this set is a man between 18 and 29 years old in good health.

The CDR3 nucleotides read TGTGCCAGCTCACTTCGAGGCGTAAATGAAAAACTGTTTTTT. Translation: CASSLRGVNEKLFF. The chain joins TRBV18 to TRBJ1-4; no definite D call. In germline, CDR1 is KGHSH, CDR2 LQKENI. CDR3 length: 14 residues. Trimming left V 4 bases short and J 5 bases short, with 11 bases between.

This chain joins TRBV19 and TRBJ2-2; D ambiguous. The CDR3 is made up of 16 amino acids. V was trimmed by 3 bases and J by 0 bases, leaving 11 bases between them. Germline loops: CDR1 LNHDA, CDR2 SQIVND (reference sequence). CDR3 in DNA: TGTGCCAGTAGTATGGGAACACCAACGAACACCGGGGAGCTGTTTTTT. It translates to CASSMGTPTNTGELFF. The full variable domain, rest sourced from reference TRBV19 and TRBJ2-2, is DGGITQSPKYLFRKEGQNVTLSCEQNLNHDAMYWYRQDPGQGLRLIYYSQIVNDFQKGDIAEGYSVSREKKESFPLTVTSAQKNPTAFYLCASSMGTPTNTGELFFGEGSRLTVL.

This chain connects TRBV7-3 to TRBJ2-7; 7 positions agree with TRBD1. The CDR3 runs to 13 residues. V shed 3 bases, J shed 2 bases, and the junction held 1 base outside the gene matches. Germline lookup yields CDR1 SGHTA and CDR2 FQGTGA. The CDR3 region has the DNA TGTGCCAGCAGCTTGGGACAGCCCTACGAGCAGTACTTC. This gives the protein CASSLGQPYEQYF.

The V call is TRBV7-9, the J call TRBJ1-1, with a tentative D call TRBD1 (6 bases). CDR1 SEHNR and CDR2 FQNEAQ come from the germline V gene (reference sequence). The CDR3 length is 18 residues. Between the trimmed V and J ends, which lost 3 bases and 0 bases, there was a span of 20 bases. The CDR3 sequence: CASSLGAGTHWMNTEAFF. Here the CDR3 DNA reads TGTGCCAGCAGCTTGGGGGCCGGGACCCATTGGATGAACACTGAAGCTTTCTTT. The variable domain in full, with the rest retrieved from reference TRBV7-9 and TRBJ1-1, is DTGVSQNPRHKITKRGQNVTFRCDPISEHNRLYWYRQTLGQGPEFLTYFQNEAQLEKSRLLSDRFSAERPKGSFSTLEIQRTEQGDSAMYLCASSLGAGTHWMNTEAFFGQGTRLTVV.